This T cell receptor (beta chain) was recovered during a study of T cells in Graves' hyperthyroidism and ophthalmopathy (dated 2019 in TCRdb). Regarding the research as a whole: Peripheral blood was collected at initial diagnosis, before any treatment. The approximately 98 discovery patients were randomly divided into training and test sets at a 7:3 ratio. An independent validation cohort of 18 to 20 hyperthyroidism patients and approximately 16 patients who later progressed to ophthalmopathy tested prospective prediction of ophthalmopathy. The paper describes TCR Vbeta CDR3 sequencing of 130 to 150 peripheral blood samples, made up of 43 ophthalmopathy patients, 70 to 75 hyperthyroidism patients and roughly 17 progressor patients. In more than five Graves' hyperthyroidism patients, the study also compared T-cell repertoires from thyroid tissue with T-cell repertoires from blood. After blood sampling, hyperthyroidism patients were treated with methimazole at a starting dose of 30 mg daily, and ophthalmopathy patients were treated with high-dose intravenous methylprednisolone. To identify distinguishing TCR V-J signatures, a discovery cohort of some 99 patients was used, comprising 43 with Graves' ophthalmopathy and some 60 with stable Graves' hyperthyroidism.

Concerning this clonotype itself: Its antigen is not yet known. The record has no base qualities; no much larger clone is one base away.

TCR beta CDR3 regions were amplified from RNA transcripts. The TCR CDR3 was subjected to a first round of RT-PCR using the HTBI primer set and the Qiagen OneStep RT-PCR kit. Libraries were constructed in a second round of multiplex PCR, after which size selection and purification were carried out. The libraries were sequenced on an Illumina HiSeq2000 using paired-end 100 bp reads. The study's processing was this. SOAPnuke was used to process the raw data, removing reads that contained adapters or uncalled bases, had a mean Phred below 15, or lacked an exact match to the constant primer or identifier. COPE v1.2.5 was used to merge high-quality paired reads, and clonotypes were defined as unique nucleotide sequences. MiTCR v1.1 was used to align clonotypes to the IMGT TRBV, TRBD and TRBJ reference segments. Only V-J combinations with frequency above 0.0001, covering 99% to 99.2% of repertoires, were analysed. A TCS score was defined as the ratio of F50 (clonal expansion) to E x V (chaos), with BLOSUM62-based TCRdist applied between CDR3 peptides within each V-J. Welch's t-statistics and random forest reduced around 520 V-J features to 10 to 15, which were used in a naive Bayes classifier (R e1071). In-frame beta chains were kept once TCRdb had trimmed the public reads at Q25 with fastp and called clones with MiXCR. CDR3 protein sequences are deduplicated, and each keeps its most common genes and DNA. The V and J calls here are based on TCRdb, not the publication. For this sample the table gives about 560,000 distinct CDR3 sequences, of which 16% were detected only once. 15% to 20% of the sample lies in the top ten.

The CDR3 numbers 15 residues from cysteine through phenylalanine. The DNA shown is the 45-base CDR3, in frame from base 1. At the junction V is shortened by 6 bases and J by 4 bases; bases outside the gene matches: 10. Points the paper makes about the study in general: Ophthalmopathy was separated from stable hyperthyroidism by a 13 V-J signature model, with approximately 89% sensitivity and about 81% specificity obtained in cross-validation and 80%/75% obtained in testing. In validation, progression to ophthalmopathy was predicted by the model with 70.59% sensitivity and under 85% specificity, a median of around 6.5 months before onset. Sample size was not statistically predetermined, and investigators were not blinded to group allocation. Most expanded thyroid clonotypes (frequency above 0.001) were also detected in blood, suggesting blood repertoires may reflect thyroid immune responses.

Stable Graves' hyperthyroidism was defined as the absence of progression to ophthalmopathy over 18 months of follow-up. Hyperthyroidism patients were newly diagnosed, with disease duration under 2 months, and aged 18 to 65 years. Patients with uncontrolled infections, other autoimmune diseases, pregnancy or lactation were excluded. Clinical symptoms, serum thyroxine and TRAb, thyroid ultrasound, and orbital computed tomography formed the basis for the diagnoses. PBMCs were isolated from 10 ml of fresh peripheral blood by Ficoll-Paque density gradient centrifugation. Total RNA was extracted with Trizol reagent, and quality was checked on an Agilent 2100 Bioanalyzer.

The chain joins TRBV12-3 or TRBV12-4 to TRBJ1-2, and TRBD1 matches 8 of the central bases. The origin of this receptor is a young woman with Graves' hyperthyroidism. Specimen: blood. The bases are TGTGCCAGCAGCCGGGGACAGGACCCTGGCTATGGCTACACCTTC. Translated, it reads CASSRGQDPGYGYTF.